The 7 T cell receptor beta chains in this list originate from one sample, sequenced in a study of blood T cell repertoires in COVID-19. TCRdb's table, derived via immunoSEQ multiplex PCR, lists solely in-frame clones and lacks some. The data contain hundreds of thousands of clones, about four fifths of them singletons. The specimen sequenced was peripheral blood. The receptors shown here come from a middle-aged woman with active or convalescent COVID-19.

V usage is TRBV30 and J usage is TRBJ2-7; unclear D gene. The CDR3 has 12 amino acids. Germline CDR1 and CDR2: GTSNPN and SVGIG (reference sequence). V was trimmed by 0 bases and J by 3 bases, leaving 6 bases between them. The CDR3 protein is CAWSVRDYEQYF. In DNA form, the CDR3 reads TGTGCCTGGAGTGTACGCGACTACGAGCAGTACTTC. The full variable domain, its missing parts supplied by reference TRBV30 and TRBJ2-7, is SQTIHQWPATLVQPVGSPLSLECTVEGTSNPNLYWYRQAAGRGLQLLFYSVGIGQISSEVPQNLSASRPQDRQFILSSKKLLLSDSGFYLCAWSVRDYEQYFGPGTRLTVT.

The V and J genes are TRBV6-2 or TRBV6-3 and TRBJ2-5; weak D call: TRBD1 (5 bases). CDR3 length: 15 residues. Trimming removed 8 bases at V and 5 bases at J, with 21 bases between. Germline V CDR1 and CDR2: MNHEY, SVGEGT. CDR3 bases: TGTGCCAGCCGCCGAGCTAGTGGCCCAGGGGAGACCCAGTACTTC. As protein: CASRRASGPGETQYF.

The V gene is TRBV18, the J gene TRBJ2-2; TRBD2 matches 7 bases. Trimming removed 1 base from V and 2 bases from J; junction bases left unmatched: 4. The CDR3 is 16 residues long. Per the germline V gene, CDR1 is KGHSH and CDR2 is LQKENI. The DNA of the CDR3 is TGTGCCAGCTCACCACAGGCTAGCGGTAACACCGGGGAGCTGTTTTTT. Protein sequence: CASSPQASGNTGELFF.

J is TRBJ1-2 and V is TRBV6-1; 8 positions match TRBD1. The V segment lost 1 base and the J segment 7 bases; nucleotides outside the gene matches: 5. The CDR3 runs 14 residues. Per germline, CDR1 MNHNS and CDR2 SASEGT. CDR3: CASSEGGTGAGYTF. DNA for the CDR3: TGTGCCAGCAGTGAAGGAGGGACAGGAGCTGGCTACACCTTC.

The chain employs TRBV10-1 and TRBJ2-3; 8 bases are shared with TRBD2. The germline CDR1 and CDR2 sequences are WNHNN and SYGVQD (reference sequence). Unmatched junction bases numbered 11, after V lost 6 bases and J lost 3 bases. This CDR3 has 16 residues. CDR3 in DNA: TGCGCCAGCAGCATCCCGGGACTAGGAGTTACAGATACGCAGTATTTT. Its translation: CASSIPGLGVTDTQYF.

The chain joins TRBV5-1 to TRBJ2-3; 8 bases agree with TRBD1. The junction had 5 bases not matched to a gene; V was cut back by 4 bases and J by 1 base. CDR1 is SGHRS and CDR2 is YFSETQ in the germline V gene. The length of the CDR3 is 15 residues. The CDR3 spells CASSLDRGGTDTQYF. In DNA, the CDR3 is TGCGCCAGCAGCCTTGACAGGGGCGGCACAGATACGCAGTATTTT.

V usage is TRBV5-5 and J usage is TRBJ2-1, with 8 bases identical to TRBD1. V shed 3 bases and J 0 bases; nucleotides not matched to a gene: 5. The CDR3 loop spans 16 amino acids. Germline loops: CDR1 SGHKS, CDR2 YYEKEE (reference sequence). The CDR3 DNA reads as TGTGCCAGCAGCTCGACGACAGGGGACTCCTACAATGAGCAGTTCTTC. This codes for CASSSTTGDSYNEQFF.